This note documents a single T cell receptor (beta chain) sequence. Its antigen is as yet unknown. This sample was taken from a study of cytomegalovirus exposure and HLA in healthy donors. Study information: There were 88 million or so unique TCRs (from HLA-typed donors) in an early data release. Around 81% of approximately 400 genotyped donors fell in the Caucasian-associated ancestry cluster.

60 Vbeta and 13 Jbeta primers were used in PCR. Assay: immunoSEQ multiplex PCR; the TCRdb copy retains only in-frame clones and omits some. Of approximately 150,000 clones listed, about 79% are singletons. Whole-study findings and limits: The only immune exposure information that was available was CMV serostatus.

Per germline, CDR1 SGHNT and CDR2 YYREEE (reference sequence). V lost 4 bases and J lost 5, with 15 bases in between. The CDR3 sequence is 14 residues long. While unrecorded immune exposures were likely, the donors were nominally healthy when sampled. The V gene is TRBV5-4, the J gene TRBJ2-5; possible D gene TRBD2, 6 bases. This receptor was obtained from a male donor in good health and CMV-seronegative. The sample consisted of PBMCs. The chain's CDR3 is CASSPGTLGETQYF. The DNA for the CDR3 is TGTGCCAGCAGCCCCGGGACTCTAGGGGAGACCCAGTACTTC.